The rows below give T cell receptor beta chains drawn from one sample of a study of T cells after yellow fever vaccination. TCRdb passed the 5' RACE reads through MiXCR, listing each CDR3 protein once. Of about 42,000 distinct CDR3 sequences in the sample, roughly 6.4% are singletons; the top ten hold about 9.4%. Material: PBMCs, either bulk or a sorted T-cell subset (CD4+, CD8+, memory, or dextramer-sorted; not recorded which), obtained 45 days after the yellow fever booster vaccination. The receptors were gathered from a man aged 30 to 45 who received the YFV17D yellow fever vaccine. Each CDR3 is given with its conserved first and last residue. The D gene is left open where the match is weak. Some rows have no size entry. The others give once, few or many, or a class for an expanded clone.

13	-	-	TRBV5-1	TRBJ2-3	TGCGCCAGCAGCTCACAGGTCTCAGATACGCAGTATTTT	CASSSQVSDTQYF
15	TRBD2	many	TRBV30	TRBJ2-5	TGTGCCTGGAGAGGTGGGACTAGCATGTCGGAGACCCAGTACTTC	CAWRGGTSMSETQYF
16	-	-	TRBV28	TRBJ2-7	TGTGCCAGCAGTTTACCGGGCGCGGGAATCGGCTACGAGCAGTACTTC	CASSLPGAGIGYEQYF
15	-	many	TRBV20-1	TRBJ1-2	TGCAGTGCTAGACCACTTGCGGGACTGGCCTATGGCTACACCTTC	CSARPLAGLAYGYTF
15	TRBD2	-	TRBV6-2/TRBV6-3	TRBJ2-2	TGTGCCAGCAGTTCGACTAGCGGGGTCACCGGGGAGCTGTTTTTT	CASSSTSGVTGELFF
13	TRBD1	few	TRBV29-1	TRBJ1-2	TGCAGCGTTGATTGGACAGGGAGGTATGGCTACACCTTC	CSVDWTGRYGYTF
12	-	-	TRBV6-5	TRBJ1-3	TGTGCCAGCAGCCCCCTCCGGGGCACCATATATTTT	CASSPLRGTIYF
14	-	-	TRBV29-1	TRBJ2-7	TGCAGCGCCCGCCTCGGGACGTGGCCCTACGAGCAGTACTTC	CSARLGTWPYEQYF
13	-	many	TRBV4-3	TRBJ2-1	TGCGCCAGCAGCAGGGGGACGGAAGAGAAGCAGTTCTTC	CASSRGTEEKQFF
13	TRBD1	many	TRBV7-2	TRBJ1-2	TGTGCCAGCAGACAGGGGGCTAACTATGGCTACACCTTC	CASRQGANYGYTF
13	TRBD1	-	TRBV20-1	TRBJ1-2	TGCAGTGCTCCGGGACAGGGTGTCTATGGCTACACCTTC	CSAPGQGVYGYTF
15	-	many	TRBV5-1	TRBJ2-2	TGCGCCAGCAGCTTGGTAGCGGATGACACCGGGGAGCTGTTTTTT	CASSLVADDTGELFF
15	TRBD1	many	TRBV20-1	TRBJ1-1	TGCAGTGCTAGAGGCTCGGGACAGGCCAACACTGAAGCTTTCTTT	CSARGSGQANTEAFF
14	-	-	TRBV12-3/TRBV12-4	TRBJ2-6	TGTGCCAGCAGTTTCTTCCCTGGGGCCAACGTCCTGACTTTC	CASSFFPGANVLTF
13	-	few	TRBV5-6	TRBJ2-5	TGTGCCAGCAGCTTGTATCAGGGGGAGACCCAGTACTTC	CASSLYQGETQYF
12	-	-	TRBV7-9	TRBJ2-3	TGTGCCAGCAGCCGTCCCAGGGATACGCAGTATTTT	CASSRPRDTQYF
14	-	few	TRBV6-1	TRBJ2-7	TGTGCCAGCAGTCCCGGGGGGCGAGGGTACGAGCAGTACTTC	CASSPGGRGYEQYF
14	-	many	TRBV27	TRBJ1-4	TGTGCCAGCAGTTTACGGCAGATAAATGAAAAACTGTTTTTT	CASSLRQINEKLFF
17	-	-	TRBV7-8	TRBJ1-2	TGTGCCAGCAGCTTAGCGATCGGGGGGGGAGCTAACTATGGCTACACCTTC	CASSLAIGGGANYGYTF
16	-	few	TRBV4-2	TRBJ2-3	TGTGCCAGCAGCCAAGCCCAGGGCACTGGCACAGATACGCAGTATTTT	CASSQAQGTGTDTQYF
14	-	many	TRBV29-1	TRBJ2-2	TGCAGCGTGGGCAGGGGGGTGAACACCGGGGAGCTGTTTTTT	CSVGRGVNTGELFF
14	-	few	TRBV7-2	TRBJ2-3	TGTGCCAGCAGCTCACGTCCGGGAGCAGATACGCAGTATTTT	CASSSRPGADTQYF
18	-	many	TRBV7-3	TRBJ2-6	TGTGCCAGCAGCAAACCAGGCGGGGGCGGCTCTGGGGCCAACGTCCTGACTTTC	CASSKPGGGGSGANVLTF
14	TRBD1	many	TRBV20-1	TRBJ2-2	TGCAGTGCAAAACGCCCAGGGGGCTCCGGGGAGCTGTTTTTT	CSAKRPGGSGELFF
13	-	many	TRBV29-1	TRBJ1-2	TGCAGCACCCGGTTTGCGTTGGGCTATGGCTACACCTTC	CSTRFALGYGYTF
15	TRBD2	many	TRBV20-1	TRBJ2-7	TGCAGTGCTAGAGACCCTAGCGGGAGGTCTAGCGAGCAGTACTTC	CSARDPSGRSSEQYF
15	TRBD1	many	TRBV4-3	TRBJ1-3	TGCGCCAGCAGCCAACAAGGGGGCACTGGAAACACCATATATTTT	CASSQQGGTGNTIYF
14	-	few	TRBV10-2	TRBJ2-1	TGCGCCAGCCGGTTCACCATGAGTTACAATGAGCAGTTCTTC	CASRFTMSYNEQFF
13	-	many	TRBV10-3	TRBJ2-1	TGTGCCACTCGCCCGGGACAAATCGATGAGCAGTTCTTC	CATRPGQIDEQFF
15	-	many	TRBV19	TRBJ1-2	TGTGCCAGTAGTATCGACGGGGACACTTGGGGCGGCTACACCTTC	CASSIDGDTWGGYTF
16	TRBD2	many	TRBV20-1	TRBJ2-1	TGCAGTGCTAGGGGGACTAGCGGGATGCTCTACAATGAGCAGTTCTTC	CSARGTSGMLYNEQFF
16	TRBD2	many	TRBV7-6	TRBJ2-3	TGTGCCAGCAGCTTAGAAGCGGGGGGAACCACAGATACGCAGTATTTT	CASSLEAGGTTDTQYF
13	TRBD2	-	TRBV29-1	TRBJ2-5	TGCAGCACTAGCGGGAGGGGCCAAGAGACCCAGTACTTC	CSTSGRGQETQYF
15	-	many	TRBV4-3	TRBJ1-1	TGCGCCAGCAGCCAAGAACGAGGTACGAGGCAGAAAGCTTTCTTT	CASSQERGTRQKAFF
14	-	many	TRBV3-1	TRBJ2-7	TGTGCCAGCAGCCAAGGTCGCCGGGTTGGAGAGCAGTACTTC	CASSQGRRVGEQYF
15	-	few	TRBV29-1	TRBJ1-2	TGCAGCGTGCCTAAGTGGGGCGGGGGGCCCGATGGCTACACCTTC	CSVPKWGGGPDGYTF
12	-	-	TRBV28	TRBJ2-2	TGTGCCAGCAGCTGGGCGGCCGGGGAGCTGTTTTTT	CASSWAAGELFF
16	TRBD2	many	TRBV7-2	TRBJ2-3	TGTGCCAGCAGCTTTCTCCCTAGCGGGAGGGCAGATACGCAGTATTTT	CASSFLPSGRADTQYF
13	-	many	TRBV7-2	TRBJ1-2	TGTGCCAGCAGCCTCGAATCGGGGAGAGGCTACACCTTC	CASSLESGRGYTF
15	-	-	TRBV20-1	TRBJ2-1	TGCAGTGCTTTGATATATGGATTCGGTGGCAATGAGCAGTTCTTC	CSALIYGFGGNEQFF
13	-	-	TRBV6-2/TRBV6-3	TRBJ1-5	TGTGCCAGCAGTTACTCGAATATCGAGCCCCAGCATTTT	CASSYSNIEPQHF
14	-	-	TRBV20-1	TRBJ2-5	TGCAGTGGTGGCCTGGCTCCTAGCCAAGAGACCCAGTACTTC	CSGGLAPSQETQYF
12	-	-	TRBV27	TRBJ1-1	TGTGCCAGCAGTTTTCTACAGGGAACCTTGGACTTT	CASSFLQGTLDF
16	-	many	TRBV7-6	TRBJ2-1	TGTGCCAGCAGCCACCTCGCCCTGGACTCCTACAATGAGCAGTTCTTC	CASSHLALDSYNEQFF
13	-	many	TRBV14	TRBJ2-5	TGTGCCAGCAGCCAAAAGACCTGGGAGACCCAGTACTTC	CASSQKTWETQYF
16	-	-	TRBV5-1	TRBJ2-5	TGCGCCAGCAGCTTGGGAGGGTTAAGTACCCAAGAGACCCAGTACTTC	CASSLGGLSTQETQYF
16	-	large	TRBV7-2	TRBJ2-1	TGTGCCAGCAGCTTAGCGGCGGGATTTACCTACAATGAGCAGTTCTTC	CASSLAAGFTYNEQFF
16	TRBD2	few	TRBV19	TRBJ2-1	TGTGCCAGTAGGGGAGTCGGGACTAGCGGGAGTGGTGAGCAGTTCTTC	CASRGVGTSGSGEQFF
14	-	many	TRBV2	TRBJ1-4	TGTGCCAGCAGTTACAGGGTCGACGATGAAAAACTGTTTTTT	CASSYRVDDEKLFF
11	-	many	TRBV29-1	TRBJ2-7	TGCAGCGTTGAGACGGTTTTGAAGCAGTACTTC	CSVETVLKQYF
14	TRBD1	-	TRBV20-1	TRBJ2-5	TGCAGTGCTAGAGTGACAGGGGGAAGGGAGACCCAGTACTTC	CSARVTGGRETQYF
14	-	many	TRBV7-2	TRBJ2-7	TGTGCCAGCAAAGGGGGCGGGAAAAACTACGAGCAGTACTTC	CASKGGGKNYEQYF
14	TRBD1	few	TRBV19	TRBJ2-2	TGTGCCAGTAGTCCCGGACAGGTCGCCGGGGAGCTGTTTTTT	CASSPGQVAGELFF
14	-	-	TRBV6-5	TRBJ2-1	TGTGCCAGCAGTTACGGGCCTGGGAGGAGTGAGCAGTTCTTC	CASSYGPGRSEQFF